Each of the 28 T cell receptor beta chains below was sequenced from the same sample in a study of T-cell reconstitution after alpha-beta-depleted transplantation in children. TCRbeta library construction was performed incorporating unique molecular identifiers. TCRdb reprocessed the PCR reads with MiXCR, giving one entry per CDR3 protein. Seen here are 700,000 to 950,000 distinct CDR3 sequences, about 15% observed once, and the top ten hold about 5%. The starting material was PBMCs, mostly from graft donor cells, obtained 360 days after TCRalphabeta/CD19-depleted stem cell transplant. These receptors were obtained from a male patient younger than 18 who had a stem cell transplant for acute lymphoblastic leukemia, so the T cells may come from the graft donor.

This clonotype was seen many times. The chain carries TRBV7-9 and TRBJ2-1; D is undetermined. The germline V gene has CDR1 SEHNR and CDR2 FQNEAQ (reference sequence). This CDR3 is 11 amino acids long. V lost 2 bases, J lost 7 bases, and 3 bases lay in between. CDR3 amino acids: CASSLLNEQFF. CDR3 in DNA: TGTGCCAGCAGCTTACTGAATGAGCAGTTCTTC.

This clonotype was observed many times. This rearrangement joins TRBV4-1 to TRBJ2-7; no clear D gene. The CDR3 consists of 15 residues. Trimming left V 0 bases short and J 4 bases short, with 13 bases between. The V gene's germline CDR1 is MGHRA and CDR2 YSYEKL. The CDR3 here is CASSQELRTEYEQYF. CDR3 DNA: TGCGCCAGCAGCCAAGAACTCCGGACGGAATACGAGCAGTACTTC.

This sequence joins TRBV29-1 and TRBJ2-2; D uncertain. Germline CDR1 SQVTM, CDR2 ANQGSEA. CDR3 length equals 13 residues. Trimming shortened V by 3 bases and J by 2 bases, and 7 bases separated the two germline ends. CDR3 sequence reads: CSVDGPNTGELFF. For the CDR3, the DNA is TGCAGCGTTGACGGTCCAAACACCGGGGAGCTGTTTTTT.

This clonotype has a count of ten or more. The chain links TRBV11-2 to TRBJ1-1; no clear D. Germline loops: CDR1 SGHAT, CDR2 FQNNGV. Trimming left V 3 bases short and J 0 bases short, with 17 bases between. The length of the CDR3 is 17 residues. In DNA, the CDR3 is TGTGCCAGCAGCTTTAGACTCGGGAGACCAATGAACACTGAAGCTTTCTTT. It yields the protein CASSFRLGRPMNTEAFF.

This chain joins TRBV6-5 and TRBJ1-5; D is unclear. The CDR3 is 15 residues long. V lost 0 bases to trimming and J lost 1 base, with 7 bases between them. Per germline, CDR1 MNHEY and CDR2 SVGAGI. This CDR3 is CASSYSVDSNQPQHF. DNA of the CDR3: TGTGCCAGCAGTTACTCGGTGGACAGCAATCAGCCCCAGCATTTT.

This sequence joins TRBV9 and TRBJ2-5, with 7 bases aligning to TRBD2. V lost 0 bases and J lost 5; bases outside the gene matches: 7. The CDR3 length is 15 residues. Germline loops: CDR1 SGDLS, CDR2 YYNGEE. The CDR3 region is CASSVGGSGLETQYF. CDR3 bases: TGTGCCAGCAGCGTAGGAGGTAGCGGGCTGGAGACCCAGTACTTC.

The table lists this clonotype with a few counts. The chain combines TRBV11-2 with TRBJ2-1; possible D gene TRBD2, 6 bases. The CDR3 runs to 13 residues. In germline, CDR1 is SGHAT, CDR2 FQNNGV. With 5 bases removed from V and 5 bases from J, the gap between germline ends came to 10 bases. CDR3 bases: TGTGCCAGCAGCGCGGGGACCAACAATGAGCAGTTCTTC. Its translation is CASSAGTNNEQFF.

This clonotype came up a few times. The gene calls are TRBV7-6 and TRBJ1-2; 11 bases match TRBD1. The trim removed 5 bases at V and 4 bases at J, leaving 6 bases unmatched. This CDR3 comprises 15 residues. Per germline, CDR1 SGHVS and CDR2 FNYEAQ. The CDR3 sequence: CASSPRTGGVYGYTF. The CDR3 DNA reads as TGTGCCAGCAGCCCCCGGACAGGGGGCGTCTATGGCTACACCTTC.

The table lists this clonotype with many counts. The chain recombines TRBV5-1 with TRBJ2-2; 7 bases agree with TRBD1. Unmatched junction bases numbered 3, after V lost 3 bases and J lost 4 bases. This CDR3 contains 14 residues. Germline CDR1 is SGHRS and CDR2 is YFSETQ. The CDR3 DNA reads as TGCGCCAGCAGCTATACAGGGGCCACCGGGGAGCTGTTTTTT. This encodes CASSYTGATGELFF.

The chain employs TRBV20-1 and TRBJ2-1; D is possibly TRBD2 (6 bases). Trimming removed 0 bases at V and 2 bases at J, with 20 bases between. Germline CDR1 reads DFQATT; CDR2 reads SNEGSKA (reference sequence). This CDR3 is 18 amino acids long. CDR3 residues: CSARDWAQTRSAYNEQFF. The CDR3 nucleotides read TGCAGTGCTAGAGATTGGGCCCAGACTAGAAGCGCCTACAATGAGCAGTTCTTC.

This clonotype was observed a handful of times. The chain carries TRBV27 and TRBJ2-1; 13 bases match TRBD2. V gave up 8 bases and J gave up 3 bases; unmatched junction bases: 4. This CDR3 spans 15 amino acids. Germline CDR1 is MNHEY and CDR2 is SMNVEV (reference sequence). This CDR3 is CASCGLAGVYNEQFF. CDR3 nucleotides: TGTGCCAGCTGCGGACTAGCGGGGGTCTACAATGAGCAGTTCTTC.

The genes are TRBV7-9 and TRBJ2-3; D gene ambiguous. The V and J ends lost 2 bases and 5 bases respectively, with 11 bases between them. This CDR3 spans 14 amino acids. Germline assignment: CDR1 SEHNR and CDR2 FQNEAQ (reference sequence). The CDR3 bases are TGTGCCAGCAGCTTACACGATGGGGTAGATACGCAGTATTTT. The encoded protein is CASSLHDGVDTQYF.

This clonotype has at least ten counts. J is TRBJ2-1 and V is TRBV7-3; TRBD2 aligns across 10 bases. The trim removed 2 bases at V and 4 bases at J, leaving 5 bases unmatched. CDR3 size: 16 residues. The germline gives CDR1 SGHTA, CDR2 FQGTGA. Here the CDR3 reads CASSLVLAGLYNEQFF. CDR3 in DNA: TGTGCCAGCAGCTTAGTACTAGCGGGATTATACAATGAGCAGTTCTTC.

The J gene is TRBJ2-5, the V gene TRBV5-1; D ambiguous. Germline CDR1 is SGHRS and CDR2 is YFSETQ. The CDR3 has 15 amino acids. Trimming removed 1 base at V and 7 bases at J, with 17 bases between. The CDR3 sequence: CASSLTAQVERTQYF. DNA of the CDR3: TGCGCCAGCAGCTTGACGGCCCAGGTGGAAAGGACCCAGTACTTC.

This clonotype was recorded many times. The junction differs from germline at one of its ends, possibly a read error. The chain links TRBV5-1 to TRBJ1-2; D gene uncertain. This CDR3 is built from 12 residues. CDR1 and CDR2 (germline): SGHRS, YFSETQ. The chain's CDR3 is CASSFSGNGYTF. The CDR3 DNA reads TGTGCCAGCAGCTTTTCCGGGAATGGCTACACCTTC.

Many counts were recorded for this clonotype. The gene calls are TRBV20-1 and TRBJ1-1; possibly TRBD1 for D (5 bases). V lost 4 bases and J 1 base, leaving 13 bases between the germline ends. CDR1 and CDR2 (germline): DFQATT, SNEGSKA (reference sequence). This CDR3 is built from 14 residues. The CDR3 here is CSATGTSRNTEAFF. In nucleotides, the CDR3 is TGCAGTGCTACCGGGACGTCCCGGAACACTGAAGCTTTCTTT.

This clonotype was seen more than once but under ten times. The chain recombines TRBV18 with TRBJ2-3; 9 nucleotides agree with TRBD2. V lost 3 bases and J lost 6; bases outside the gene matches: 16. This CDR3 comprises 18 residues. Germline assignment: CDR1 KGHSH and CDR2 LQKENI. CDR3 bases: TGTGCCAGCTCACCCGTTCTTCTGCTAGCGGGGTCCAGGGATACGCAGTATTTT. Translation gives CASSPVLLLAGSRDTQYF.

With respect to this clonotype: One end of the junction varies from germline; a read error may be responsible. The chain employs TRBV12-3 or TRBV12-4 and TRBJ2-1; TRBD2 agrees at 11 bases. This CDR3 is built from 19 residues. CDR3 nucleotide sequence: TGTACCAGCAGTTTACCTATTAGCGGGAGGGCCTTCTCCTACAATGAGCAGTTCTTC. It codes for CTSSLPISGRAFSYNEQFF.

This clonotype was recorded a few times. This chain joins TRBV9 and TRBJ2-5, with a weak D call TRBD2 (5 bases). In germline, CDR1 is SGDLS, CDR2 YYNGEE. CDR3 length equals 15 residues. Trimming removed 0 bases from V and 2 bases from J, with 11 bases in between. This CDR3 reads CASSVAGRQQETQYF. The CDR3 region has the DNA TGTGCCAGCAGCGTAGCTGGGAGACAACAAGAGACCCAGTACTTC.

Only a few counts were recorded for this clonotype. The chain links TRBV5-1 to TRBJ2-7, with 7 bases that match TRBD2. The V segment lost 7 bases and the J segment 1 base; nucleotides outside the gene matches: 8. The germline V gene has CDR1 SGHRS and CDR2 YFSETQ. The CDR3 sequence is 14 residues long. CDR3 residues: CASGPGGISYEQYF. In DNA, the CDR3 is TGCGCCAGCGGACCCGGGGGGATATCCTACGAGCAGTACTTC.

The CDR3 is CASSQEDLTGHLIETQYF. In DNA form, the CDR3 reads TGTGCCAGCAGCCAAGAGGACTTGACAGGGCATTTAATCGAGACCCAGTACTTC. V is TRBV4-2 and J is TRBJ2-5; the match to TRBD1 covers 7 bases. The V segment lost 0 bases and the J segment 5 bases; nucleotides outside the gene matches: 15. CDR3 length equals 18 residues. Germline V gene data show CDR1 as LGHNA and CDR2 as YNFKEQ.

This clonotype has at least ten counts. This chain connects TRBV6-2 or TRBV6-3 to TRBJ2-5, with D possibly being TRBD2 (5 bases). The CDR3 covers 13 residues. Per germline, CDR1 MNHEY and CDR2 SVGEGT. V lost 5 bases and J 7 bases, leaving 14 bases between the germline ends. CDR3 sequence: CASSLGLAGTQYF. For the CDR3, the DNA is TGTGCCAGCAGTCTTGGACTGGCAGGGACCCAGTACTTC.

V and J are TRBV29-1 and TRBJ2-7, with 10 bases that match TRBD1. Germline trimming cut 4 bases from V and 0 bases from J; bases unmatched to any gene: 6. CDR1 is SQVTM and CDR2 is ANQGSEA in the germline V gene. This CDR3 has 15 amino acids. Written as DNA, the CDR3 is TGCAGCGTTGTCCGGGACAGGGGCCACTCCTACGAGCAGTACTTC. Amino acids: CSVVRDRGHSYEQYF.

The sample holds many counts of this clonotype. The rearrangement joins TRBV5-1 to TRBJ2-1; D assignment may be TRBD1 or TRBD2 (5 bases each). The CDR3 spans 15 residues. V shed 4 bases and J shed 0 bases, with 11 bases lying between them. Germline V lookup: CDR1 SGHRS, CDR2 YFSETQ. The CDR3 nucleotides are TGCGCCAGCAGCCTGGGACGGATCTCCTACAATGAGCAGTTCTTC. This translates into CASSLGRISYNEQFF.

The rearrangement uses TRBV20-1 and TRBJ2-1, with D unresolved. Germline CDR1 is DFQATT and CDR2 is SNEGSKA (reference sequence). V was cut by 6 bases and J by 5 bases, with 11 bases left in between. This CDR3 comprises 12 residues. The CDR3 region has the DNA TGCAGTGCGACGGACGGACACAATGAGCAGTTCTTC. Protein sequence: CSATDGHNEQFF.

This clonotype came up many times. This sequence joins TRBV13 and TRBJ1-1; possibly TRBD1 for D (5 bases). The germline V gene encodes CDR1 PRHDT and CDR2 FYEKMQ (reference sequence). The CDR3 totals 14 residues. Trimming removed 1 base at V and 7 bases at J, with 13 bases between. CDR3 sequence: CASSLEAGDFEAFF. The DNA of the CDR3 is TGTGCCAGCAGCTTAGAGGCGGGGGACTTTGAAGCTTTCTTT.

The sample holds a few counts of this clonotype. V is TRBV6-2 or TRBV6-3 and J is TRBJ2-1; 13 bases agree with TRBD2. The CDR3 loop spans 18 amino acids. Germline CDR1 and CDR2: MNHEY and SVGEGT. V lost 5 bases and J lost 8; bases outside the gene matches: 15. The CDR3 sequence: CASSHRTSGSTREDEQFF. The CDR3 DNA follows: TGTGCCAGCAGTCACCGGACTAGCGGGAGCACCCGCGAGGATGAGCAGTTCTTC.

There are a few counts of this clonotype. J is TRBJ1-5 and V is TRBV21-1; the D call TRBD1 from the table was never checked on the DNA. TRBV21-1 is a documented pseudogene. There are 14 residues in the CDR3. The CDR3: CASSKTGENQPQHF. The CDR3 nucleotides are TGTGCCAGCAGCAAAACAGGGGAGAATCAGCCCCAGCATTTT.